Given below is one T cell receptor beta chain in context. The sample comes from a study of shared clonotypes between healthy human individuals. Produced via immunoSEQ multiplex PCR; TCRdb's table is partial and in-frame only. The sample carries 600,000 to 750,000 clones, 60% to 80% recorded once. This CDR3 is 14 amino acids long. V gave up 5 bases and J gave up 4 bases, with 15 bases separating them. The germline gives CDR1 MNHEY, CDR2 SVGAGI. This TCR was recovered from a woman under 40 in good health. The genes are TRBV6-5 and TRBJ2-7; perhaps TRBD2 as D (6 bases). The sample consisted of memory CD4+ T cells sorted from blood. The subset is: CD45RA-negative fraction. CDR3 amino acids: CASSGSLAKYEQYF. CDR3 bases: TGTGCCAGCAGTGGGAGCCTAGCGAAATACGAGCAGTACTTC.